This TCR beta chain derives from a study of T cells in Graves' hyperthyroidism and ophthalmopathy. V dropped 5 bases and J dropped 5; count of bases not matched to a gene: 12. Germline values: CDR1 SEHNR, CDR2 FQNEAQ (reference sequence). This CDR3 contains 17 residues. Amplified TCR beta CDR3 regions came from RNA transcripts. HTBI primers were the set used in a first-round RT-PCR of the TCR CDR3. TCRdb used MiXCR to reprocess the multiplex PCR reads, holding one entry per CDR3 protein. The data hold about 290,000 distinct CDR3 sequences, with approximately 17% observed a single time. Sequencing used blood. The rearrangement uses TRBV7-9 and TRBJ2-3; 11 bases line up with TRBD1. The source of this sequence is a woman aged 55 to 70 with Graves' ophthalmopathy. CDR3 sequence (DNA): TGTGCCAGCAGCCTCCCGGTACGGACAGGGGGCGTAGATACGCAGTATTTT. It yields the protein CASSLPVRTGGVDTQYF.